These 6 T cell receptor beta chains were all obtained from the same sample, sequenced in a study of early T cells in non-severe SARS-CoV-2 infection. From the 5' RACE reads, TCRdb called clonotypes with MiXCR, one entry per CDR3 protein. The sample contains some 57,000 distinct CDR3 sequences, roughly 12% of which appear only once. Sequencing was performed on whole blood. The origin of the receptors is an adult who was a healthcare worker with PCR-confirmed SARS-CoV-2 infection or an uninfected control (not recorded which).

This clonotype has more than one count but fewer than ten. The CDR3 is CASSLSRTEYYGYTF. CDR3 bases: TGTGCCAGCAGTTTATCCCGGACAGAGTACTATGGCTACACCTTC. The chain joins TRBV28 to TRBJ1-2, with D perhaps matching TRBD1 (6 bases). Germline loops: CDR1 MDHEN, CDR2 SYDVKM. The V end was cut by 1 base, the J end by 3 bases, with 12 bases between. CDR3 size: 15 residues.

Only a few counts were recorded for this clonotype. The V and J genes are TRBV7-8 and TRBJ2-1, with D perhaps matching TRBD2 (6 bases). This CDR3 is 13 amino acids long. Trimming shortened V by 5 bases and J by 8 bases, and 13 bases separated the two germline ends. Germline CDR1 reads SGHVS; CDR2 reads FQNEAQ. This CDR3 is CASSRIPGDEQFF. CDR3 bases: TGTGCCAGCAGCCGCATCCCGGGGGATGAGCAGTTCTTC.

The V call is TRBV20-1, the J call TRBJ1-5; TRBD1 might be the D (6 bases). The germline V and J ends were trimmed by 3 bases and 1 base, with 10 bases remaining between them. The CDR3 consists of 14 residues. The germline V gene encodes CDR1 DFQATT and CDR2 SNEGSKA (reference sequence). The CDR3: CSASGQLSNQPQHF. CDR3 nucleotide sequence: TGCAGTGCTAGTGGACAGCTAAGCAATCAGCCCCAGCATTTT.

This clonotype was seen only a few times. This sequence joins TRBV7-2 and TRBJ1-6, with 8 bases fitting TRBD1. CDR1 and CDR2 (germline): SGHTA, FQGNSA. CDR3 size: 16 residues. Germline trimming cut 2 bases from V and 3 bases from J; bases unmatched to any gene: 3. The CDR3 loop reads CASSLMGQVYNSPLHF. The CDR3 DNA reads as TGTGCCAGCAGCTTAATGGGACAGGTCTATAATTCACCCCTCCACTTT. Full variable domain (remainder filled in from reference TRBV7-2 and TRBJ1-6): GAGVSQSPSNKVTEKGKDVELRCDPISGHTALYWYRQSLGQGLEFLIYFQGNSAPDKSGLPSDRFSAERTGGSVSTLTIQRTQQEDSAVYLCASSLMGQVYNSPLHFGNGTRLTVT.

The chain has TRBV4-3 and TRBJ1-2; maybe TRBD1 (6 bases). CDR3 size: 15 residues. The germline V gene has CDR1 LGHNA and CDR2 YSLEER. V was trimmed by 0 bases and J by 4 bases, leaving 12 bases between them. CDR3 nucleotides: TGCGCCAGCAGCCAAGACGCGAGGGGGGCCTATGGCTACACCTTC. Amino acids: CASSQDARGAYGYTF.

This clonotype was seen a handful of times. This sequence joins TRBV10-3 and TRBJ1-2, with 12 bases fitting TRBD1. V lost 5 bases, J lost 2 bases, and 9 bases stayed unmatched. Looked up from germline, CDR1 is ENHRY and CDR2 is SYGVKD. This CDR3 is 17 amino acids long. The CDR3 sequence is CAISPGTGGASNYGYTF. The CDR3 coding sequence is TGTGCCATCAGTCCCGGGACAGGGGGCGCCTCCAACTATGGCTACACCTTC.